This TCR beta chain stems from a study of T cell repertoires in cytomegalovirus infection. Study-wide context: Public signatures in TCR beta pointed to CMV infection and matching HLA type. Study conclusions and caveats: Adding up the frequency of public TCR beta families identified people who carried CMV plus the relevant HLA. Clonotype analysis showed dominance of the ex vivo response by HLA-C-restricted CMV-specific TCR beta clonotypes.

TCRdb reanalysed the reads using MiXCR and keeps one entry per CDR3 protein. This table has under 150,000 distinct CDR3 sequences, 8% to 9% appearing once. The table lists this clonotype with a few counts. No antigen is known for it. CDR3 length: 13 amino acids. CDR1 is DFQATT and CDR2 is SNEGSKA in the germline V gene (reference sequence). The V call is TRBV20-1, the J call TRBJ2-5, with D perhaps matching TRBD1 or TRBD2 (5 bases each). Sequencing was carried out using PBMCs. This receptor was identified in a human donor in good health (CMV status not recorded). Some clones in this sample may be carry-over from other donors' samples. The CDR3 region is CSLGTPQEETQYF. CDR3 in DNA: TGCAGCCTGGGGACCCCACAGGAAGAGACCCAGTACTTC.